The 10 T cell receptor beta chains given below trace back to one sample, sequenced in a study of blood T cell repertoires in COVID-19. This table comes from immunoSEQ multiplex PCR, and its TCRdb copy is limited to in-frame clones, with some not included. The top ten clones hold less than 9.5% of a sample with 200,000 to 250,000 clones, approximately 78% of them seen once. Input material: peripheral blood. The receptors stem from an elderly woman with COVID-19, enrolled during active disease.

The rearrangement uses TRBV4-1 and TRBJ2-3; TRBD2 might be the D (6 bases). CDR1 and CDR2 (germline): MGHRA, YSYEKL. The CDR3 spans 16 residues. Trimming took 0 bases from V and 0 from J, leaving 10 bases between them. This CDR3 reads CASSQDAGTSTDTQYF. CDR3 nucleotide sequence: TGCGCCAGCAGCCAAGATGCGGGGACTAGCACAGATACGCAGTATTTT.

This clone occurred once. V usage is TRBV6-1 and J usage is TRBJ2-5, with D tentatively TRBD2 (5 bases). The CDR3 has 15 residues. Germline CDR1 is MNHNS and CDR2 is SASEGT. The ends were cut back, 1 base at V and 6 bases at J, with 15 bases in the middle. This CDR3 reads CASSEGLQSGKTQYF. CDR3 nucleotide sequence: TGTGCCAGCAGTGAAGGTTTACAGTCGGGGAAGACCCAGTACTTC.

CDR3 sequence (DNA): TGTGCCAGCAGCCTAGGCGATGAAAAACTGTTTTTT. This encodes CASSLGDEKLFF. J is TRBJ1-4 and V is TRBV7-2; D uncertain. This CDR3 is built from 12 residues. V was pared by 5 bases and J by 6 bases, with 7 bases between. CDR1 is SGHTA and CDR2 is FQGNSA in the germline V gene.

The gene calls are TRBV6-5 and TRBJ1-4; a weak D match, TRBD1 (6 bases). Germline-derived CDR1 and CDR2 are MNHEY and SVGAGI. The CDR3 extends over 14 amino acids. Trimming removed 5 bases from V and 8 bases from J, with 15 bases in between. The CDR3 region is CASSLQGFGEKLFF. DNA of the CDR3: TGTGCCAGCAGTCTACAGGGATTCGGCGAAAAACTGTTTTTT.

V is TRBV4-1 and J is TRBJ1-6; 7 bases agree with TRBD1. With V trimmed by 4 bases and J by 7 bases, 7 bases remained unmatched. This CDR3 is built from 15 residues. The germline V gene has CDR1 MGHRA and CDR2 YSYEKL. Written as DNA, the CDR3 is TGCGCCAGCAGCCGTTCCCGGGACAGCAATTCACCCCTCCACTTT. This gives the protein CASSRSRDSNSPLHF.

The V and J genes are TRBV7-6 and TRBJ1-2, with TRBD1 identical over 8 bases. Unmatched junction bases numbered 5, after V lost 3 bases and J lost 5 bases. CDR1 and CDR2 from the germline V gene are SGHVS and FNYEAQ. CDR3 length equals 14 residues. The DNA of the CDR3 is TGTGCCAGCAGCTTCGACAGGGGAGGATATGGCTACACCTTC. This encodes CASSFDRGGYGYTF.

V and J are TRBV12-3 or TRBV12-4 and TRBJ1-1, with D unresolved. V was shortened by 1 base and J by 10 bases, with 13 bases between the two germline ends. This CDR3 spans 13 amino acids. The DNA for the CDR3 is TGTGCCAGCAGTTTAGGGCAGGCCGGGAGAGCTTTCTTT. Protein product: CASSLGQAGRAFF.

This clone appeared a single time. V gene TRBV15 combines with J gene TRBJ1-4; TRBD1 matches 8 bases. CDR1 LNHNV and CDR2 YYDKDF come from the germline V gene (reference sequence). The CDR3 loop spans 20 amino acids. Unmatched junction bases numbered 16, after V lost 3 bases and J lost 1 base. The CDR3 DNA sequence: TGTGCCACCAGCAGTTCTAGGACAGGGTTCGCGTTAAGAACTAATGAAAAACTGTTTTTT. Its protein product is CATSSSRTGFALRTNEKLFF.

The CDR3 DNA reads TGTGCCACTTCGGGACAGCCAAACACTGAAGCTTTCTTT. This translates into CATSGQPNTEAFF. The chain carries TRBV7-3 and TRBJ1-1; 7 bases line up with TRBD1. This CDR3 is 13 amino acids long. Germline V gene sequence: CDR1 SGHTA, CDR2 FQGTGA. J lost 2 bases, V lost 10 bases, and 7 bases had no gene match.

The chain recombines TRBV9 with TRBJ2-3; D may be TRBD2 (5 bases). This CDR3 comprises 17 residues. Germline loops: CDR1 SGDLS, CDR2 YYNGEE. Trimming left V 1 base short and J 2 bases short, with 17 bases between. The CDR3 spells CASSVRRISEVTDTQYF. For the CDR3, the DNA is TGTGCCAGCAGCGTAAGGCGCATATCGGAGGTCACAGATACGCAGTATTTT.